What follows describes a single T cell receptor beta chain. V lost 4 bases to trimming and J lost 1 base, with 13 bases between them. Germline-derived CDR1 and CDR2 are LNHDA and SQIVND (reference sequence). The CDR3 covers 15 residues. The sample comes from a study of control samples from healthy donors and cancer patients. The data were produced by immunoSEQ multiplex PCR, yet TCRdb's version contains in-frame clones alone and is incomplete. The sample contains about 180,000 clones, about 91% of which appear only once. The sample was blood. The V and J genes are TRBV19 and TRBJ1-1; the D is unclear. The clonotype was recovered from a woman aged 40 to 49 in good health. The CDR3 nucleotides read TGTGCCAGTAGTAACGCAACCACAGCGAACACTGAAGCTTTCTTT. Its protein is CASSNATTANTEAFF. Full variable domain (outside the CDR3, taken from reference TRBV19 and TRBJ1-1): DGGITQSPKYLFRKEGQNVTLSCEQNLNHDAMYWYRQDPGQGLRLIYYSQIVNDFQKGDIAEGYSVSREKKESFPLTVTSAQKNPTAFYLCASSNATTANTEAFFGQGTRLTVV.